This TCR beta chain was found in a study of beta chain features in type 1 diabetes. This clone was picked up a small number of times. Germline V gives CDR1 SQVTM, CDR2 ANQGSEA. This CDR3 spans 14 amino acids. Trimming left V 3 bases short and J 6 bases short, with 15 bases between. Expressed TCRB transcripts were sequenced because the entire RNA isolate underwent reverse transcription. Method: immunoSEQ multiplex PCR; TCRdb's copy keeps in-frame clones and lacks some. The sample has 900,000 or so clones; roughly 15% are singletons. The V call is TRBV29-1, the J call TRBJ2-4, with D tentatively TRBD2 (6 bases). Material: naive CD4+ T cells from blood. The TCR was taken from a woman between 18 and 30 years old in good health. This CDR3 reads CSVEGGPNGNIQYF. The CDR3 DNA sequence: TGCAGCGTTGAGGGGGGACCTAATGGAAACATTCAGTACTTC.